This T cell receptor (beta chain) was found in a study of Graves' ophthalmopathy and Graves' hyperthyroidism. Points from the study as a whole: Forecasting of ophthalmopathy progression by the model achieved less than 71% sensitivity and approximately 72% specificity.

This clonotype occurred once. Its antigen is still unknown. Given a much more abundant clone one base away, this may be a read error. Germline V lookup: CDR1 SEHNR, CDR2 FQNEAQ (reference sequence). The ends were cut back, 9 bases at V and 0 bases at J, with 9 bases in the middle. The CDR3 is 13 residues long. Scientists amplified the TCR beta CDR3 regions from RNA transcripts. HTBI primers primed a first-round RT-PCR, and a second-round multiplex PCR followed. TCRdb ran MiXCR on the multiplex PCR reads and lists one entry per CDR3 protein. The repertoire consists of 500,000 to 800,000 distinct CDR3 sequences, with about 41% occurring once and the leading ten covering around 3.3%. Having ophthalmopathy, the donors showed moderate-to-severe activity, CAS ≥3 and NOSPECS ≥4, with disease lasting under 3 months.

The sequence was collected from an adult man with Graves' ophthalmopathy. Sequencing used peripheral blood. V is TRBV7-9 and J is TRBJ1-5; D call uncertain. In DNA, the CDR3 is TGTGCCAGGAGTCGGCGTAGCAATCAGCCCCAGCATTTT. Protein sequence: CARSRRSNQPQHF.